This record concerns one T cell receptor (beta chain) sequence. Its specificity is unknown. The entry originates in a study of cytomegalovirus exposure and HLA in healthy donors. Study-wide results and limits: Association with HLA alleles at 0.05 false discovery rate was found for 16,951 TCR beta sequences in a later analysis. Follow-up analysis found HLA locus-dependent TCR association rates, highest for DRB1 and lowest for HLA-C. Three of the chains that were CMV-associated were confirmed in vitro to be specific for CMV antigens. Data from an earlier analysis indicated that most TCR beta V segments were productive either about 87% or about 30% of the time.

PCR involved 60 Vbeta and 13 Jbeta primers. TCRdb's table, derived via immunoSEQ multiplex PCR, lists solely in-frame clones and lacks some. This sample has around 140,000 clones, with 78% found just once. There are 12 residues in the CDR3. The V and J ends lost 5 bases and 6 bases respectively, with 10 bases between them. Germline assignment: CDR1 MNHNS and CDR2 SASEGT. The TCR comes from a young woman in good health and CMV-seronegative. The chain has TRBV6-1 and TRBJ1-2; TRBD1 might be the D (5 bases). Source material: PBMCs. CDR3 residues: CASSWTQDGYTF. The CDR3 DNA sequence: TGTGCCAGCAGTTGGACACAGGATGGCTACACCTTC.